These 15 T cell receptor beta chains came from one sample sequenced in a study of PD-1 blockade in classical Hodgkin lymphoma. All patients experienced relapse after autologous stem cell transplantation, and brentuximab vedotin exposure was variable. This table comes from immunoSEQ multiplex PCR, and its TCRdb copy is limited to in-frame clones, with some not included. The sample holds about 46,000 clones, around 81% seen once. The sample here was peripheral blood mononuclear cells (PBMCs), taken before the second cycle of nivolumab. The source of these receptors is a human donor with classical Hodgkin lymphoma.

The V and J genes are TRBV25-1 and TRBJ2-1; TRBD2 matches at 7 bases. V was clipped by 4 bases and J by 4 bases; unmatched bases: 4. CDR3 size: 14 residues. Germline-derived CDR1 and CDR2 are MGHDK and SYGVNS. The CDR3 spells CASSGSGAYNEQFF. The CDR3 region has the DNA TGTGCCAGCAGTGGAAGCGGGGCATACAATGAGCAGTTCTTC.

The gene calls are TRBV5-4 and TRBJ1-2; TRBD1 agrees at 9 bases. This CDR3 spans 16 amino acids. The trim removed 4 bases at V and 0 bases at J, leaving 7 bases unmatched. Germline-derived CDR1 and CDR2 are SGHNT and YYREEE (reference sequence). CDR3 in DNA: TGTGCCAGCAGCCTGGGGACAGGGAGTTCTAACTATGGCTACACCTTC. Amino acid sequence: CASSLGTGSSNYGYTF.

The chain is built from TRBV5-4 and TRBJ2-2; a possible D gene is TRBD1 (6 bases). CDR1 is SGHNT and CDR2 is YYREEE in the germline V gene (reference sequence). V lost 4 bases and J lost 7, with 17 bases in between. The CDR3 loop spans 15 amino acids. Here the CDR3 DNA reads TGTGCCAGCAGCACTCCAACAGGGTCGAGCGGGGAGCTGTTTTTT. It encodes CASSTPTGSSGELFF.

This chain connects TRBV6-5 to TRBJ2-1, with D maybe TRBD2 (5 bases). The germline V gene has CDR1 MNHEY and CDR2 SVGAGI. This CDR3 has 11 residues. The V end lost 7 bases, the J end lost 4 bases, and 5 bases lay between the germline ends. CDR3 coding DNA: TGTGCCAGCACGGGATACAATGAGCAGTTCTTC. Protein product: CASTGYNEQFF.

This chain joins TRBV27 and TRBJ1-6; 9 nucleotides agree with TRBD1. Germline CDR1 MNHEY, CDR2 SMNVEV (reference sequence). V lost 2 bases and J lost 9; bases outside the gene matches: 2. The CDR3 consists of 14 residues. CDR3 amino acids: CASSLDRGFSPLHF. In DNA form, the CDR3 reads TGTGCCAGCAGTTTAGACAGGGGGTTTTCACCCCTCCACTTT.

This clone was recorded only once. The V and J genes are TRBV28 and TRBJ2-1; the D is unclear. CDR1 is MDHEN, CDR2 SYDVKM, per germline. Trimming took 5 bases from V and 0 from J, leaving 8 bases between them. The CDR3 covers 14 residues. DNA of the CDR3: TGTGCCAGCAGTCCCCGGGCCTCCTACAATGAGCAGTTCTTC. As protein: CASSPRASYNEQFF.

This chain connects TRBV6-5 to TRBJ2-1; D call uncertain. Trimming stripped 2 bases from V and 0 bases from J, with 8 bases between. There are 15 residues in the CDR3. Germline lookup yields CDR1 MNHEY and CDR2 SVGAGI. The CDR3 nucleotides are TGTGCCAGCAGTTACCAGAGTGGCTCCTACAATGAGCAGTTCTTC. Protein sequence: CASSYQSGSYNEQFF.

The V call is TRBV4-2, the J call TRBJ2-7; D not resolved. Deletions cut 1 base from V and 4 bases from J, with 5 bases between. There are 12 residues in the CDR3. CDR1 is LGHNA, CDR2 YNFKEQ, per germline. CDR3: CASSQGFYEQYF. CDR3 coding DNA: TGTGCCAGCAGCCAAGGGTTTTACGAGCAGTACTTC.

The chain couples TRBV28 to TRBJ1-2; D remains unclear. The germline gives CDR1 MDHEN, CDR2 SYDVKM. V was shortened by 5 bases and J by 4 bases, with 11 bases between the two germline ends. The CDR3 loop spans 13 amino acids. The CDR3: CASSPPQPYGYTF. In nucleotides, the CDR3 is TGTGCCAGCAGTCCCCCCCAACCCTATGGCTACACCTTC.

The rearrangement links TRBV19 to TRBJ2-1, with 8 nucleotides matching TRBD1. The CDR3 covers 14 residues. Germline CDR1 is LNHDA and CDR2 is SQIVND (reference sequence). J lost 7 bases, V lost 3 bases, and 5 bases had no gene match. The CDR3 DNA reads TGTGCCAGTAGTATCGGACAGGGAGTGAATGAGCAGTTCTTC. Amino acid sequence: CASSIGQGVNEQFF.

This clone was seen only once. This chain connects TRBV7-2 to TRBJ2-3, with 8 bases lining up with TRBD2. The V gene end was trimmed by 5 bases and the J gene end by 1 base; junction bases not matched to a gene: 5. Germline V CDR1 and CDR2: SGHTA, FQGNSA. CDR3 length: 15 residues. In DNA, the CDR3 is TGTGCCAGCAGCCGGGAGGGCGGGGGCACAGATACGCAGTATTTT. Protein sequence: CASSREGGGTDTQYF.

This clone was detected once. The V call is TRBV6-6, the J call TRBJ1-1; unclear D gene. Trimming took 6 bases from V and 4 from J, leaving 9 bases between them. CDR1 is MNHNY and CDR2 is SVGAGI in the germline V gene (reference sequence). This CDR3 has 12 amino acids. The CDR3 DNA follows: TGTGCCAGCAGCTCTCGGGGCACTGAAGCTTTCTTT. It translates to CASSSRGTEAFF.

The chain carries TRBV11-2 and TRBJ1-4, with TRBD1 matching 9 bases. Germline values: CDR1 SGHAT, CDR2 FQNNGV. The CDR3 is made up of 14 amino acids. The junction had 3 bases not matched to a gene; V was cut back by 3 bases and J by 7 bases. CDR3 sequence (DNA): TGTGCCAGCAGCTTTTCGGGACAGGGTGAAAAACTGTTTTTT. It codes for CASSFSGQGEKLFF.

The DNA for the CDR3 is TGTGCCAGCAGTTCCATCGGCCCGAACACTGAAGCTTTCTTT. The encoded protein is CASSSIGPNTEAFF. The rearrangement links TRBV6-5 to TRBJ1-1; D is uncertain. This CDR3 has 14 residues. Germline-derived CDR1 and CDR2 are MNHEY and SVGAGI. Trimming left V 4 bases short and J 1 base short, with 10 bases between.

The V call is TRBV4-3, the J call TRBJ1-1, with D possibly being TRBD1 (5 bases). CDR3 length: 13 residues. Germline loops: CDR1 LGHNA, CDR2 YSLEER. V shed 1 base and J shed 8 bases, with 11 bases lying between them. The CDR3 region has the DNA TGCGCCAGCAGCCAAGGAATACAGGTGGAAGCTTTCTTT. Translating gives CASSQGIQVEAFF.